This TCR beta chain appears in the sequencing data of a study of cytotoxic CD8 clonotypes in ibrutinib-treated CLL. The overall study: An average of about 250,000 productive templates and 80,000 to 100,000 productive rearrangements was obtained per sample.

With respect to this clone: Its antigen is not known.

The CDR3 contains 14 residues. The V gene's germline CDR1 is SQVTM and CDR2 ANQGSEA. V was clipped by 7 bases and J by 0 bases; unmatched bases: 7. Study-level points and caveats: Samples were collected at differing times from sustained-remission and progressing patients. Stable or contracted on treatment, public clonotypes were also uncommon.

The intended depth for sequencing was 1 in 200,000 to 1 in 1 million T cells. Only in-frame clones appear in the TCRdb table, and some are missing; sequencing was by immunoSEQ multiplex PCR. The repertoire holds some 50,000 clones, with roughly 50% as singletons. J is TRBJ2-5 and V is TRBV29-1; 8 nucleotides line up with TRBD2. This TCR came from a human donor with chronic lymphocytic leukemia. The material sequenced was PBMCs, taken after 24 months of ibrutinib treatment. CDR3 sequence reads: CSARRGANQETQYF. The DNA of the CDR3 is TGCAGCGCCCGGCGGGGGGCGAACCAAGAGACCCAGTACTTC.